This TCR beta chain was observed in a study of T-cell reconstitution after alpha-beta-depleted transplantation in children. General observations from the study: After one year, T-cell counts and TCRbeta diversity mostly came from new T cells. Reports say that about two months after transplant, the alpha-beta T cells came out of several hundred graft clones that had expanded. Day-60 TCRbeta diversity that was high in some patients was derived from surviving recipient T cells and thymic progenitors.

Unique molecular identifiers were incorporated when the TCRbeta library was constructed. TCRdb processed the PCR reads anew with MiXCR; each CDR3 protein has one entry. The sample gives 200,000 to 300,000 distinct CDR3 sequences, about 26% of which show up once; less than 3.5% is in the top ten. Germline V CDR1 and CDR2: ENHRY, SYGVKD. With 6 bases removed from V and 1 base from J, the gap between germline ends came to 3 bases. The CDR3 has 11 amino acids. Comments on this clonotype: The target antigen is unknown. A much larger clone sits a single nucleotide away, making a read error possible.

The genes are TRBV10-3 and TRBJ1-1; D not certain. The sequences come from PBMCs, collected before TCRalphabeta/CD19-depleted stem cell transplant. This receptor was identified in a girl aged 2-10 years with Fanconi anemia, due to receive a stem cell transplant. In nucleotides, the CDR3 is TGTGCCATCAGACAGAACACTGAAGCTTTCTTT. Translated, it gives CAIRQNTEAFF.